These 28 T cell receptor beta chains originate from one sample sequenced in a study of metastatic and nonmetastatic thyroid tumors. Patients underwent thyroid surgery, and none had received any treatment before it. TCRdb reprocessed the PCR reads using MiXCR. The sample has about 25,000 clones; roughly 20% are singletons. Sequenced sample: adjacent normal tissue. The source is a female donor with papillary thyroid cancer or a benign thyroid nodule (not recorded which). Some clones in this sample may be carry-over from other donors' samples.

This clone was recorded once. The V gene is TRBV5-1, the J gene TRBJ2-7; TRBD2 is a possible D gene (5 bases). Germline V CDR1 and CDR2: SGHRS, YFSETQ. V was clipped by 0 bases and J by 0 bases, with 7 bases between them. This CDR3 is built from 14 residues. The CDR3 nucleotides are TGCGCCAGCAGCTTGGTTCGGGGCTCCTACGAGCAGTACTTC. Translated, it gives CASSLVRGSYEQYF. The whole variable domain, remainder taken from reference TRBV5-1 and TRBJ2-7, is KAGVTQTPRYLIKTRGQQVTLSCSPISGHRSVSWYQQTPGQGLQFLFEYFSETQRNKGNFPGRFSGRQFSNSRSEMNVSTLELGDSALYLCASSLVRGSYEQYFGPGTRLTVT.

The sample holds many counts of this clone. V is TRBV29-1 and J is TRBJ2-1; tentatively, D is TRBD1 (5 bases). There are 13 residues in the CDR3. V gave up 6 bases and J gave up 0 bases, with 9 bases separating them. Germline V lookup: CDR1 SQVTM, CDR2 ANQGSEA. CDR3 amino acids: CSVYRSSYNEQFF. The CDR3 DNA sequence: TGCAGCGTATACAGGAGCTCCTACAATGAGCAGTTCTTC.

This sequence joins TRBV2 and TRBJ2-6; perhaps TRBD1 as D (5 bases). The CDR3 length is 16 residues. Germline V gene lookup returns CDR1 SNHLY and CDR2 FYNNEI. V shed 8 bases and J shed 2 bases, with 16 bases lying between them. CDR3 sequence: CASRVGASAGANVLTF. CDR3 coding DNA: TGTGCCAGCCGTGTAGGGGCTTCAGCTGGGGCCAACGTCCTGACTTTC.

This clone was detected many times. The chain is built from TRBV29-1 and TRBJ2-2, with D perhaps TRBD1 (5 bases). This CDR3 is built from 14 residues. Germline V gives CDR1 SQVTM, CDR2 ANQGSEA. Trimming removed 5 bases at V and 2 bases at J, with 12 bases between. The CDR3 DNA is TGCAGCGTTCTCGACAGAAAAAACACCGGGGAGCTGTTTTTT. This encodes CSVLDRKNTGELFF.

This clone occurred many times. The genes are TRBV11-2 and TRBJ2-2; maybe TRBD1 (6 bases). V was cut by 1 base and J by 1 base, with 7 bases left in between. The germline V gene encodes CDR1 SGHAT and CDR2 FQNNGV. There are 15 residues in the CDR3. The CDR3 sequence is CASSLVRGNTGELFF. DNA of the CDR3: TGTGCCAGCAGCTTAGTCAGGGGGAACACCGGGGAGCTGTTTTTT.

The gene calls are TRBV20-1 and TRBJ2-5, with 13 positions matching TRBD2. CDR3 size: 16 residues. V shed 2 bases and J 5 bases; nucleotides not matched to a gene: 8. Germline values: CDR1 DFQATT, CDR2 SNEGSKA (reference sequence). The CDR3 loop is CSARPRGLAGRETQYF. Written as DNA, the CDR3 is TGCAGTGCTAGACCACGGGGACTAGCGGGACGGGAGACCCAGTACTTC.

This clone was seen ten or more times. The chain links TRBV30 to TRBJ2-1, with D uncertain. Germline V gene sequence: CDR1 GTSNPN, CDR2 SVGIG (reference sequence). Trimming pared 3 bases from V and 0 bases from J, leaving 6 bases between. This CDR3 contains 13 residues. In DNA, the CDR3 is TGTGCCTGGAGCCTAAGCTCCTACAATGAGCAGTTCTTC. It is translated as CAWSLSSYNEQFF. Full variable domain (rest looked up from reference TRBV30 and TRBJ2-1): SQTIHQWPATLVQPVGSPLSLECTVEGTSNPNLYWYRQAAGRGLQLLFYSVGIGQISSEVPQNLSASRPQDRQFILSSKKLLLSDSGFYLCAWSLSSYNEQFFGPGTRLTVL.

The chain combines TRBV9 with TRBJ2-5, with 9 bases identical to TRBD2. Germline V gives CDR1 SGDLS, CDR2 YYNGEE. This CDR3 region has 17 residues. With V trimmed by 0 bases and J by 5 bases, 11 bases remained unmatched. The CDR3 DNA reads as TGTGCCAGCAGCGTAGGGGTGACTAGCGGTAGTGGGGAGACCCAGTACTTC. As protein: CASSVGVTSGSGETQYF.

This clone turned up a few times. Lacking the conserved final phenylalanine or tryptophan, this CDR3 likely reflects a read error. The limits of the CDR3 on the DNA are not certain, so only TCRdb's listed CDR3 is given. V gene TRBV7-8 combines with J gene TRBJ2-7. Germline V CDR1 and CDR2: SGHVS, FQNEAQ. The CDR3 is 15 residues long, counting both termini. The CDR3 sequence: CASSSLPESGYEQDL.

This sequence joins TRBV6-1 and TRBJ1-4; TRBD1 is a possible D gene (5 bases). The CDR3 sequence is 15 residues long. V gave up 7 bases and J gave up 6 bases, with 18 bases separating them. Germline CDR1 MNHNS, CDR2 SASEGT. The CDR3 DNA follows: TGTGCCAGCATACCGGTTGGGGGGTCCCATGAAAAACTGTTTTTT. Protein: CASIPVGGSHEKLFF.

The chain employs TRBV6-1 and TRBJ2-7, with a possible D match to TRBD1 (6 bases). V lost 7 bases and J lost 0, with 13 bases in between. The length of the CDR3 is 14 residues. Germline CDR1 is MNHNS and CDR2 is SASEGT. The CDR3 is CASKDRLISYEQYF. The CDR3 DNA reads TGTGCCAGCAAAGACAGGCTGATCTCCTACGAGCAGTACTTC.

This clone was recorded at least ten times. This chain uses TRBV9 with TRBJ2-7; 8 nucleotides match TRBD2. After removal of 4 bases from V and 6 bases from J, the junction contained 9 bases not matched to a gene. The length of the CDR3 is 14 residues. CDR1 and CDR2 from the germline V gene are SGDLS and YYNGEE. CDR3 region: CASSTSGTSSEQYF. CDR3 DNA: TGTGCCAGCAGCACGAGCGGGACTAGTAGCGAGCAGTACTTC.

This clone was detected a few times. The junction does not match germline at one end; this may be a read error. The chain employs TRBV7-7 and TRBJ2-3; D is possibly TRBD1 or TRBD2 (5 bases each). Germline CDR1 is SSHAT and CDR2 is FNYEAQ (reference sequence). The CDR3 contains 15 residues. CDR3 sequence: CASSQTPGTPDTQYF. The CDR3 bases are TGTGCTAGCAGCCAGACACCAGGGACCCCAGATACGCAGTATTTT.

This clone is a singleton in its sample. A much larger clone differs from this one at a single base, so this may be a read error. The conserved phenylalanine or tryptophan normally closing the CDR3 is absent here, so this likely arose from a read error. The genes are TRBV3-1 and TRBJ2-6; D gene uncertain. The CDR3 is 14 amino acids. Germline V gives CDR1 LGHDT, CDR2 YNNKEL (reference sequence). Trimming took 10 bases from V and 0 from J, leaving 10 bases between them. CDR3 sequence reads: CATEDPSGANVLTL. CDR3 DNA sequence: TGTGCCACCGAAGACCCCTCTGGGGCCAACGTCCTGACTCTC.

This clone showed up just a few times. This chain uses TRBV15 with TRBJ1-5; perhaps TRBD1 as D (5 bases). With 1 base removed from V and 11 bases from J, the gap between germline ends came to 15 bases. In germline, CDR1 is LNHNV, CDR2 YYDKDF (reference sequence). The CDR3 covers 14 residues. The CDR3 DNA reads as TGTGCCACCAGCAGAGGGCTGGGGGATCATTCCCAGCATTTT. Its translation: CATSRGLGDHSQHF.

By sample fraction, this clone is medium-sized. The chain recombines TRBV7-2 with TRBJ1-2, with 9 nucleotides matching TRBD1. The germline V gene encodes CDR1 SGHTA and CDR2 FQGNSA. J lost 8 bases, V lost 5 bases, and 3 bases had no gene match. The CDR3 runs to 12 residues. CDR3: CASSLGQGGYTF. The CDR3 DNA reads TGTGCCAGCAGCCTGGGACAGGGCGGCTACACCTTC.

The chain has TRBV20-1 and TRBJ1-1; no clear D gene. The CDR3 loop spans 12 amino acids. Germline CDR1 and CDR2: DFQATT and SNEGSKA (reference sequence). Trimming pared 4 bases from V and 4 bases from J, leaving 10 bases between. CDR3 DNA: TGCAGTGCTATATTACTCCTCACTGAAGCTTTCTTT. Encoded protein: CSAILLLTEAFF.

This clone was seen only a few times. A junction boundary mismatches the germline segment, possibly from a read error. The chain employs TRBV27 and TRBJ1-2; 7 bases are a match to TRBD1. The length of the CDR3 is 15 residues. Germline CDR1 is MNHEY and CDR2 is SMNVEV (reference sequence). The CDR3: CTSSPAGTANYGYTF. CDR3 bases: TGTACCAGCAGTCCTGCCGGGACAGCTAACTATGGCTACACCTTC.

This clone was seen ten or more times. V usage is TRBV10-3 and J usage is TRBJ2-5; the D call may be TRBD1 or TRBD2 (6 bases each). CDR1 is ENHRY and CDR2 is SYGVKD in the germline V gene. V lost 0 bases and J 7 bases, leaving 12 bases between the germline ends. CDR3 length equals 14 residues. The CDR3 nucleotides are TGTGCCATCAGTGAGTCGGAAGAGGGGGGGACCCAGTACTTC. It is translated as CAISESEEGGTQYF.

This clone has a count of ten or more. In the same sample, other DNA sequences code for this CDR3. This chain links TRBV27 with TRBJ2-3, with D uncertain. The germline V gene encodes CDR1 MNHEY and CDR2 SMNVEV (reference sequence). CDR3 size: 11 residues. V was clipped by 8 bases and J by 6 bases, with 9 bases between them. CDR3 sequence: CASSPGDTQYF. The CDR3, as DNA: TGTGCCAGCTCCCCTGGGGATACGCAGTATTTT.

This clone came up many times. This sequence joins TRBV30 and TRBJ2-1; D may match TRBD1 or TRBD2 (5 bases each). Germline V lookup: CDR1 GTSNPN, CDR2 SVGIG (reference sequence). V was shortened by 1 base and J by 7 bases, with 14 bases between the two germline ends. CDR3 size: 14 residues. CDR3 protein: CAWSGDVGENEQFF. In DNA form, the CDR3 reads TGTGCCTGGAGTGGGGACGTAGGGGAGAATGAGCAGTTCTTC.

This clone is labeled medium-sized (0.01 to 0.1%). The CDR3 nucleotides are TGCAGTGCTAGCTTACGGGCTGGCACAGATACGCAGTATTTT. This encodes CSASLRAGTDTQYF. The chain couples TRBV20-1 to TRBJ2-3; D is unresolved. This CDR3 is 14 amino acids long. Per germline, CDR1 DFQATT and CDR2 SNEGSKA (reference sequence). V was clipped by 3 bases and J by 1 base, with 11 bases between them.

The table lists this clone with many counts. This could be a read error, since a much larger clone is one nucleotide away. Other DNA sequences from this sample encode an identical CDR3 as well. The chain employs TRBV28 and TRBJ2-5, with 11 bases matching TRBD2. The germline gives CDR1 MDHEN, CDR2 SYDVKM. This CDR3 region has 17 residues. With 7 bases clipped from V and 7 bases from J, the junction kept 17 bases outside the gene matches. The CDR3 region is CASTSGVAGGPEGTQYF. The CDR3 DNA follows: TGTGCCAGCACCTCTGGAGTAGCGGGAGGGCCCGAAGGGACCCAGTACTTC.

This clone was counted many times. V gene TRBV7-6 combines with J gene TRBJ2-3, with D tentatively TRBD2 (6 bases). V gave up 3 bases and J gave up 4 bases, with 17 bases separating them. This CDR3 comprises 16 residues. Germline V lookup: CDR1 SGHVS, CDR2 FNYEAQ. The CDR3 reads CASSLGAGSRADTQYF. CDR3 coding DNA: TGTGCCAGCAGCTTGGGAGCCGGGAGTAGGGCAGATACGCAGTATTTT.

This clone was seen repeatedly, ten times or more. The chain carries TRBV7-9 and TRBJ1-4, with no clear D. The CDR3 sequence is 13 residues long. The germline V gene encodes CDR1 SEHNR and CDR2 FQNEAQ (reference sequence). Trimming cost V 4 bases and J 5 bases, with 8 bases left between them. CDR3 sequence: CASSSAWNEKLFF. The CDR3 nucleotides read TGTGCCAGCAGCTCAGCCTGGAATGAAAAACTGTTTTTT.

This clone occurred a few times. J is TRBJ1-2 and V is TRBV28; tentatively, D is TRBD1 (5 bases). Per the germline V gene, CDR1 is MDHEN and CDR2 is SYDVKM. The germline V and J ends were trimmed by 8 bases and 3 bases, with 10 bases remaining between them. This CDR3 region has 12 residues. In nucleotides, the CDR3 is TGTGCCAGCGGCAAGACAGACTATGGCTACACCTTC. The encoded protein is CASGKTDYGYTF.

This clone showed up many times. The V and J genes are TRBV28 and TRBJ1-4; D gene unclear. Germline CDR1 and CDR2: MDHEN and SYDVKM. The CDR3 loop spans 15 amino acids. V gave up 8 bases and J gave up 7 bases, with 20 bases separating them. The CDR3 sequence: CASQYVGSVVEKLFF. The CDR3 nucleotides read TGTGCCAGCCAGTACGTCGGATCTGTTGTTGAAAAACTGTTTTTT.

This rearrangement joins TRBV19 to TRBJ2-3; D unresolved. CDR3 size: 15 residues. The germline V gene has CDR1 LNHDA and CDR2 SQIVND (reference sequence). V was clipped by 5 bases and J by 1 base, with 13 bases between them. Written as DNA, the CDR3 is TGTGCCAGTAGTGACTCGGGTGGTTGCACAGATACGCAGTATTTT. Translated: CASSDSGGCTDTQYF.